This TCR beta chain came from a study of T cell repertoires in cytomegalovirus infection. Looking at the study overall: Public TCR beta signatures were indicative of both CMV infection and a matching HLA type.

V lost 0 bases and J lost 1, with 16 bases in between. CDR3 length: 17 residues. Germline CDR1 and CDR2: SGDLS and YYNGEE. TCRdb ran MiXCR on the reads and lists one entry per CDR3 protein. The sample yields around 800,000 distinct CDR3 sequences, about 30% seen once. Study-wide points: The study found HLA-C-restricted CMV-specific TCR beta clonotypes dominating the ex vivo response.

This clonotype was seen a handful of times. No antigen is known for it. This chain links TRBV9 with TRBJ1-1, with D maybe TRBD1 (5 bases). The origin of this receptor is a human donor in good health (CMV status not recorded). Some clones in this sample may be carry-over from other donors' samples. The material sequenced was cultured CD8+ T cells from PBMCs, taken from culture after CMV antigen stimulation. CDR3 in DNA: TGTGCCAGCAGCGTAGCCCAGACAGCCCAGGCGAACACTGAAGCTTTCTTT. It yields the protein CASSVAQTAQANTEAFF.